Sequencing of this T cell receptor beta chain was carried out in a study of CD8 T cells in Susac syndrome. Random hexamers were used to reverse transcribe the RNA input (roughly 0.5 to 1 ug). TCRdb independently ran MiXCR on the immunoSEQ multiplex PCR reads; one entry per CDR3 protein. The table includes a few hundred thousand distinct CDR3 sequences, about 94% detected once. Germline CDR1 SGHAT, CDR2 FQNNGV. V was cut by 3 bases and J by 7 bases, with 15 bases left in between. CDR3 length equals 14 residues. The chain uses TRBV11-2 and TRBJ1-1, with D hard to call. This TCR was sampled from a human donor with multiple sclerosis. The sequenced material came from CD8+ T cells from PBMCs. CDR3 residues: CASSFNEYWGEAFF. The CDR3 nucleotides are TGTGCCAGCAGCTTCAACGAGTATTGGGGTGAAGCTTTCTTT.